Detailed here is one T cell receptor (beta chain). The data were obtained in a study of blood T cell repertoires in COVID-19. Turning to the study itself: From the United States, Italy and Spain came samples of acute and convalescent COVID-19.

Assay: immunoSEQ multiplex PCR; the TCRdb copy retains only in-frame clones and omits some. Altogether 60,000 or so clones are present, around 86% being singletons, with the ten largest covering 3.5%. Sequenced: peripheral blood. This clonotype originated in a woman older than 75 with acute or convalescent COVID-19.

CDR3 in amino acids: CASSHKSGEQETQYF. As DNA, the CDR3 is TGTGCCAGCAGCCACAAGTCCGGGGAGCAGGAGACCCAGTACTTC. The chain employs TRBV3-1 (or the pseudogene TRBV3-2) and TRBJ2-5, with D possibly being TRBD2 (5 bases). Trimming took 3 bases from V and 5 from J, leaving 16 bases between them. Per the germline V gene, CDR1 is LGHDT and CDR2 is YNNKEL (reference sequence). The CDR3 is made up of 15 amino acids.